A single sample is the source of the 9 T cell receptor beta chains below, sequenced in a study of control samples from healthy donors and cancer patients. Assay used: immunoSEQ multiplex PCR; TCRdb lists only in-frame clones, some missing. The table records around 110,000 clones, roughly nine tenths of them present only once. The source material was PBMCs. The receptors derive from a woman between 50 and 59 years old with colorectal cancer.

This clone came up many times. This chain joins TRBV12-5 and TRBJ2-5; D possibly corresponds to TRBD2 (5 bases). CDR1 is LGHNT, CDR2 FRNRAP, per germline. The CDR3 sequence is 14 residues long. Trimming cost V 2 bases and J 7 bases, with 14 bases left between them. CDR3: CASGLSEGSGTQYF. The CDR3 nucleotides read TGTGCTAGTGGTTTGTCCGAGGGATCTGGGACCCAGTACTTC.

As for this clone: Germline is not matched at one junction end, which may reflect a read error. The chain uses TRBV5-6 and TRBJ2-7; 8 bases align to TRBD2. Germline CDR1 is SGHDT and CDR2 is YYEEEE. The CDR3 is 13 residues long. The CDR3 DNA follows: TGTGCCAGCAGCGCCGGGACTAGAACCTCGAATTCCTTC. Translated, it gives CASSAGTRTSNSF.

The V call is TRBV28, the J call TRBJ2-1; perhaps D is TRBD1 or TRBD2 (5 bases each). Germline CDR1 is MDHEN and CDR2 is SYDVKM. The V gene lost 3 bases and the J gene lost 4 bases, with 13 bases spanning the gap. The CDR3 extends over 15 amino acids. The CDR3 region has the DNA TGTGCCAGCAGTTTGAGGGGCACCCCATACAATGAGCAGTTCTTC. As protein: CASSLRGTPYNEQFF.

Here the CDR3 DNA reads TGTGCCAGCAGCGGACAGCACTACGAGCAGTACTTC. It is translated as CASSGQHYEQYF. This chain connects TRBV2 to TRBJ2-7; D is possibly TRBD1 (6 bases). The CDR3 loop spans 12 amino acids. CDR1 is SNHLY, CDR2 FYNNEI, per germline. V lost 6 bases and J lost 3, with 9 bases in between.

CDR3 bases: TGTGCCAGCAGGCGGGGGCTAGGGTCTGTAGAGACCCAGTACTTC. Its translation is CASRRGLGSVETQYF. The chain employs TRBV6-5 and TRBJ2-5; TRBD2 might be the D (7 bases). The V gene lost 6 bases and the J gene lost 4 bases, with 18 bases spanning the gap. CDR1 is MNHEY, CDR2 SVGAGI, per germline. The CDR3 spans 15 residues.

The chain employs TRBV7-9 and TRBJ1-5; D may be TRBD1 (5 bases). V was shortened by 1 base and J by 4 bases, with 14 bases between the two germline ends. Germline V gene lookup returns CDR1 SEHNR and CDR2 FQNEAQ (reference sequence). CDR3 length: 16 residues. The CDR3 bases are TGTGCCAGCAGCTTAGTCCAGGGCGCAAAAAATCAGCCCCAGCATTTT. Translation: CASSLVQGAKNQPQHF.

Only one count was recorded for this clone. In nucleotides, the CDR3 is TGCGCCAGCAGCTTGGGAGATACTAACTATGGCTACACCTTC. The encoded protein is CASSLGDTNYGYTF. The gene calls are TRBV5-1 and TRBJ1-2; D gene uncertain. This CDR3 is built from 14 residues. Trimming cost V 0 bases and J 0 bases, with 6 bases left between them. Germline CDR1 is SGHRS and CDR2 is YFSETQ.

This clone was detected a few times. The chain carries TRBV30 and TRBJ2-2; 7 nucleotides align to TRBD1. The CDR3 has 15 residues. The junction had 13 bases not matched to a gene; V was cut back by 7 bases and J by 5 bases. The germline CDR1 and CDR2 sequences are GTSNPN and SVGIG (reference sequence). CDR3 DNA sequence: TGTGCCTCGCCGCTCTTTACAGGGGATACCGGGGAGCTGTTTTTT. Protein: CASPLFTGDTGELFF.

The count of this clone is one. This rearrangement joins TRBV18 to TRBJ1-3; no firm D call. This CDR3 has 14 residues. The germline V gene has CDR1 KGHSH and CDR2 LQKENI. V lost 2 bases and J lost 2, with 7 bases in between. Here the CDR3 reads CASSPWAAGNTIYF. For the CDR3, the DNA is TGTGCCAGCTCACCATGGGCCGCTGGAAACACCATATATTTT.